The 28 T cell receptor beta chains below were found in one sample sequenced in a study of somatic mutations in cytotoxic T cells in rheumatoid arthritis (dated by TCRdb to the late 2010s). The library came from the immunoSEQ multiplex PCR assay. As stored in TCRdb, this immuneACCESS dataset retains in-frame rearrangements with V and J assigned. A fraction of the clones does not appear; measured against another copy, unresolved V genes explain less than half of the discrepancy, and the remainder lacks a known reason. Counted in this sample were about 10,000 clones; over 75% of them appeared once. The biggest ten clones account for approximately 20% of the sample. The sample was CD8+ T cells sorted from blood. Source of these receptors: a woman in her fifties or sixties in good health.

The table lists this clone with a count of one. V is TRBV30 and J is TRBJ2-1; TRBD2 is a possible D gene (6 bases). CDR1 GTSNPN and CDR2 SVGIG come from the germline V gene (reference sequence). With 8 bases removed from V and 3 bases from J, the gap between germline ends came to 17 bases. This CDR3 comprises 14 residues. The CDR3 here is CARQAGPYYNEQFF. CDR3 bases: TGTGCCCGACAAGCGGGTCCTTACTACAATGAGCAGTTCTTC.

V is TRBV11-2 and J is TRBJ1-5; D possibly corresponds to TRBD1 (5 bases). With 0 bases removed from V and 4 bases from J, the gap between germline ends came to 10 bases. The germline V gene has CDR1 SGHAT and CDR2 FQNNGV. CDR3 length equals 15 residues. The chain's CDR3 is CASSLDGAENQPQHF. The DNA for the CDR3 is TGTGCCAGCAGCTTAGATGGGGCGGAAAATCAGCCCCAGCATTTT.

The chain has TRBV9 and TRBJ2-1; 7 bases line up with TRBD2. This CDR3 is 14 amino acids long. The J segment lost 8 bases and the V segment lost 3 bases, leaving 8 bases of the junction unmatched. Germline CDR1 reads SGDLS; CDR2 reads YYNGEE. The CDR3 DNA reads as TGTGCCAGCAGCGGGGGGGGGAGGGCGCATGAGCAGTTCTTC. Its protein is CASSGGGRAHEQFF.

CDR3 nucleotides: TGTGCCAGCAGCTTAGCGCCAGGGGACAACTATGGCTACACCTTC. Protein product: CASSLAPGDNYGYTF. The chain joins TRBV7-9 to TRBJ1-2; D possibly corresponds to TRBD1 (6 bases). The V and J ends lost 0 bases and 2 bases respectively, with 10 bases between them. Germline V CDR1 and CDR2: SEHNR, FQNEAQ (reference sequence). CDR3 size: 15 residues.

This clone was seen once. This chain joins TRBV27 and TRBJ2-3, with 9 bases identical to TRBD2. The CDR3 has 15 amino acids. With V trimmed by 3 bases and J by 5 bases, 6 bases remained unmatched. Germline values: CDR1 MNHEY, CDR2 SMNVEV (reference sequence). CDR3 protein: CASSFLAGIEDTQYF. The CDR3 DNA follows: TGTGCCAGCAGTTTTCTAGCGGGGATAGAAGATACGCAGTATTTT.

J is TRBJ2-7 and V is TRBV4-2; TRBD2 matches 11 bases. The CDR3 loop spans 15 amino acids. V lost 4 bases and J lost 0; bases outside the gene matches: 2. Germline assignment: CDR1 LGHNA and CDR2 YNFKEQ. The CDR3 region is CASSPGTSGSYEQYF. The CDR3 nucleotides are TGTGCCAGCAGCCCCGGGACTAGCGGCTCCTACGAGCAGTACTTC.

The chain recombines TRBV7-2 with TRBJ1-6, with 9 bases that match TRBD1. V was pared by 5 bases and J by 3 bases, with 5 bases of the junction left unmatched. Per the germline V gene, CDR1 is SGHTA and CDR2 is FQGNSA. The CDR3 length is 16 residues. CDR3 residues: CASSIQGADYNSPLHF. CDR3 sequence (DNA): TGTGCCAGCAGCATACAGGGGGCGGACTATAATTCACCCCTCCACTTT.

This chain joins TRBV7-9 and TRBJ1-2; 12 nucleotides align to TRBD1. J lost 7 bases, V lost 5 bases, and 8 bases had no gene match. This CDR3 is built from 15 residues. The germline gives CDR1 SEHNR, CDR2 FQNEAQ (reference sequence). The CDR3 nucleotides read TGTGCCAGCAGCGCGCCGGGACAGGGGGCCGCTGGCTACACCTTC. Amino acids: CASSAPGQGAAGYTF. The whole variable domain, filled in from reference TRBV7-9 and TRBJ1-2, reads DTGVSQNPRHKITKRGQNVTFRCDPISEHNRLYWYRQTLGQGPEFLTYFQNEAQLEKSRLLSDRFSAERPKGSFSTLEIQRTEQGDSAMYLCASSAPGQGAAGYTFGSGTRLTVV.

The chain recombines TRBV5-6 with TRBJ2-2, with a possible D match to TRBD1 (5 bases). V was trimmed by 5 bases and J by 7 bases, leaving 15 bases between them. Germline CDR1 is SGHDT and CDR2 is YYEEEE. This CDR3 is 14 amino acids long. CDR3 nucleotide sequence: TGTGCCAGCAGACAAAGGGGCGATGGCGGGGAGCTGTTTTTT. Translating gives CASRQRGDGGELFF.

V gene TRBV7-9 combines with J gene TRBJ2-7; a weak D match, TRBD2 (6 bases). V was clipped by 5 bases and J by 0 bases, with 8 bases between them. The CDR3 consists of 13 residues. Germline assignment: CDR1 SEHNR and CDR2 FQNEAQ (reference sequence). This CDR3 is CASSRGVSYEQYF. The CDR3 DNA is TGTGCCAGCAGCCGCGGGGTCTCCTACGAGCAGTACTTC.

The CDR3 protein is CASSTGTRGDTEAFF. CDR3 in DNA: TGTGCCAGTAGTACCGGGACTCGGGGGGACACTGAAGCTTTCTTT. The chain carries TRBV19 and TRBJ1-1, with a weak D call TRBD1 (5 bases). The CDR3 runs 15 residues. Per germline, CDR1 LNHDA and CDR2 SQIVND (reference sequence). Between the trimmed V and J ends, which lost 4 bases and 3 bases, there was a span of 15 bases.

This clone was detected only a few times. The V gene is TRBV15, the J gene TRBJ1-2, with a possible D match to TRBD1 (6 bases). CDR1 is LNHNV and CDR2 is YYDKDF in the germline V gene (reference sequence). Trimming pared 1 base from V and 2 bases from J, leaving 8 bases between. This CDR3 has 14 amino acids. The CDR3 nucleotides read TGTGCCACCAGCAGAGTAGGACAGAACTATGGCTACACCTTC. It translates to CATSRVGQNYGYTF.

The DNA for the CDR3 is TGTGCCAGCACACCCGTGGGGGCCACCTACGAGCAGTACTTC. The encoded protein is CASTPVGATYEQYF. This chain connects TRBV11-2 to TRBJ2-7; D possibly corresponds to TRBD1 (6 bases). There are 14 residues in the CDR3. In germline, CDR1 is SGHAT, CDR2 FQNNGV. V was trimmed by 7 bases and J by 2 bases, leaving 15 bases between them.

The J gene is TRBJ2-5, the V gene TRBV11-2; TRBD1 agrees at 11 bases. CDR1 SGHAT and CDR2 FQNNGV come from the germline V gene. CDR3 length equals 15 residues. V shed 1 base and J 4 bases; nucleotides not matched to a gene: 2. This chain's CDR3 is CASSLVGTGGETQYF. CDR3 sequence (DNA): TGTGCCAGCAGCTTAGTAGGGACAGGGGGAGAGACCCAGTACTTC.

The chain links TRBV6-5 to TRBJ1-2; D is perhaps TRBD1 (6 bases). This CDR3 region has 14 residues. Looked up from germline, CDR1 is MNHEY and CDR2 is SVGAGI. V was trimmed by 2 bases and J by 8 bases, leaving 15 bases between them. The CDR3 loop reads CASSYGGALGGYTF. The CDR3 DNA sequence: TGTGCCAGCAGTTACGGGGGGGCCTTAGGGGGCTACACCTTC.

The CDR3 nucleotides read TGTGCCACCAGCAGAGGAGGCGAGCAGTACTTC. Its protein product is CATSRGGEQYF. The chain joins TRBV15 to TRBJ2-7; unclear D gene. The V end was cut by 1 base, the J end by 6 bases, with 4 bases between. Germline CDR1 is LNHNV and CDR2 is YYDKDF (reference sequence). There are 11 residues in the CDR3. Looking up the rest from reference TRBV15 and TRBJ2-7 gives the full variable domain: DAMVIQNPRYQVTQFGKPVTLSCSQTLNHNVMYWYQQKSSQAPKLLFHYYDKDFNNEADTPDNFQSRRPNTSFCFLDIRSPGLGDTAMYLCATSRGGEQYFGPGTRLTVT.

The chain combines TRBV6-6 with TRBJ1-6; no reliable D call. V was pared by 0 bases and J by 9 bases, with 6 bases between. The CDR3 totals 13 residues. CDR1 and CDR2 (germline): MNHNY, SVGAGI (reference sequence). This CDR3 is CASSYSLFSPLHF. The CDR3 nucleotides are TGTGCCAGCAGTTACTCCCTATTTTCACCCCTCCACTTT.

The chain is built from TRBV28 and TRBJ2-7; D is perhaps TRBD2 (6 bases). Trimming removed 3 bases at V and 6 bases at J, with 12 bases between. In germline, CDR1 is MDHEN, CDR2 SYDVKM. The CDR3 has 13 amino acids. The CDR3 DNA follows: TGTGCCAGCAGTTTCATCGGGAGAGCCGAGCAGTACTTC. Its protein is CASSFIGRAEQYF.

This clone was recorded a few times. The chain is built from TRBV30 and TRBJ2-3; TRBD2 is a possible D gene (7 bases). CDR1 and CDR2 from the germline V gene are GTSNPN and SVGIG (reference sequence). This CDR3 region has 15 residues. V lost 1 base to trimming and J lost 2 bases, with 13 bases between them. CDR3 loop: CAWSEGGGATDTQYF. The CDR3 bases are TGTGCCTGGAGTGAAGGAGGGGGGGCCACAGATACGCAGTATTTT.

As to this clone: One junction end disagrees with the germline gene, perhaps due to a read error. The chain joins TRBV2 to TRBJ2-7; D is undetermined. CDR1 and CDR2 (germline): SNHLY, FYNNEI. The CDR3 is made up of 12 amino acids. The CDR3 DNA reads TGTGCGAGCAGTAGAGATTCCTACGAGCAGTACTTC. It yields the protein CASSRDSYEQYF.

The chain joins TRBV11-2 to TRBJ2-5, with 7 bases aligning to TRBD2. This CDR3 contains 14 residues. CDR1 and CDR2 (germline): SGHAT, FQNNGV. V shed 1 base, J shed 7 bases, and the junction held 6 bases outside the gene matches. The CDR3 is CASSLVGGKVTQYF. DNA for the CDR3: TGTGCCAGCAGCTTAGTCGGGGGGAAGGTGACCCAGTACTTC.

The chain carries TRBV10-2 and TRBJ1-1; D is possibly TRBD1 (6 bases). Looked up from germline, CDR1 is WSHSY and CDR2 is SAAADI. V gave up 3 bases and J gave up 1 base, with 9 bases separating them. The CDR3 is 14 amino acids. CDR3 nucleotide sequence: TGCGCCAGCAGTGAATCACAGGGGAACACTGAAGCTTTCTTT. It specifies CASSESQGNTEAFF.

CDR3: CASSPSDRGVFPDQPQHF. DNA of the CDR3: TGTGCCAGCTCACCTTCGGACAGGGGAGTTTTTCCGGATCAGCCCCAGCATTTT. The chain combines TRBV18 with TRBJ1-5, with 9 bases identical to TRBD1. CDR3 length equals 18 residues. The J segment lost 5 bases and the V segment lost 3 bases, leaving 14 bases of the junction unmatched. Germline CDR1 and CDR2: KGHSH and LQKENI. The full variable domain, with the rest looked up from reference TRBV18 and TRBJ1-5, is NAGVMQNPRHLVRRRGQEARLRCSPMKGHSHVYWYRQLPEEGLKFMVYLQKENIIDESGMPKERFSAEFPKEGPSILRIQQVVRGDSAAYFCASSPSDRGVFPDQPQHFGDGTRLSIL.

The rearrangement uses TRBV11-2 and TRBJ2-2; 9 nucleotides agree with TRBD1. Germline V gene data show CDR1 as SGHAT and CDR2 as FQNNGV. The CDR3 length is 16 residues. Trimming at V came to 5 bases and at J to 9 bases, leaving 13 bases not matched to a gene. Here the CDR3 reads CASSHRTGDVDRELFF. Here the CDR3 DNA reads TGTGCCAGCAGCCATAGGACAGGGGATGTAGATCGGGAGCTGTTTTTT.

The gene calls are TRBV27 and TRBJ2-1; 9 nucleotides align to TRBD2. From germline, CDR1 is MNHEY and CDR2 SMNVEV (reference sequence). This CDR3 has 16 amino acids. V lost 5 bases, J lost 5 bases, and 10 bases stayed unmatched. CDR3 DNA: TGTGCCAGCAGTCCTATTAGCGGGAGTCGGGACAATGAGCAGTTCTTC. Translation gives CASSPISGSRDNEQFF.

The chain carries TRBV30 and TRBJ2-3, with TRBD2 matching 7 bases. Germline loops: CDR1 GTSNPN, CDR2 SVGIG (reference sequence). V shed 0 bases, J shed 4 bases, and the junction held 4 bases outside the gene matches. This CDR3 is built from 14 residues. CDR3 in amino acids: CAWSVAGFADTQYF. CDR3 in DNA: TGTGCCTGGAGTGTAGCGGGGTTCGCAGATACGCAGTATTTT.

As DNA, the CDR3 is TGTGCCAGCAGTTTAGGAGCGGGGGTGTACAATGAGCAGTTCTTC. Protein: CASSLGAGVYNEQFF. The chain is built from TRBV27 and TRBJ2-1; 8 bases line up with TRBD2. CDR3 size: 15 residues. CDR1 is MNHEY and CDR2 is SMNVEV in the germline V gene (reference sequence). With 2 bases clipped from V and 4 bases from J, the junction kept 4 bases outside the gene matches.

This chain uses TRBV13 with TRBJ2-2, with TRBD1 as a possible D gene (7 bases). The CDR3 is 17 amino acids. The germline V gene encodes CDR1 PRHDT and CDR2 FYEKMQ (reference sequence). The germline V and J ends were trimmed by 0 bases and 6 bases, with 17 bases remaining between them. CDR3 nucleotides: TGTGCCAGCAGCTTAGGCCGAGGGGGCGGAGGGGCCGGGGAGCTGTTTTTT. Translating gives CASSLGRGGGGAGELFF.